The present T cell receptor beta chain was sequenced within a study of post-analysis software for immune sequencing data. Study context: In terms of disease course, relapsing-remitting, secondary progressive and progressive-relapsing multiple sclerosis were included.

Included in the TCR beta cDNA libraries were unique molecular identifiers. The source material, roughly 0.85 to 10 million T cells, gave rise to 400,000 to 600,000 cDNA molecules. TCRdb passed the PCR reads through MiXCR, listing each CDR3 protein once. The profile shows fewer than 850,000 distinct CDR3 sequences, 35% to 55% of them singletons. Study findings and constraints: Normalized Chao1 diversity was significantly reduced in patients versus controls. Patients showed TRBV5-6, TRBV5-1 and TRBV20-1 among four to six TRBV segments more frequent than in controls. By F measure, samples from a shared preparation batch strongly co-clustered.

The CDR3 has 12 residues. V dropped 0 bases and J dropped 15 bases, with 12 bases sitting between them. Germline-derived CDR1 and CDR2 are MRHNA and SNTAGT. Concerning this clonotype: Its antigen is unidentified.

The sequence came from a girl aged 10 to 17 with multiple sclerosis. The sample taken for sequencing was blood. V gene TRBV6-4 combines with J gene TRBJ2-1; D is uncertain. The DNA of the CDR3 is TGTGCCAGCAGTGACTCGGCCCACGATCTGTTCTTC. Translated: CASSDSAHDLFF.